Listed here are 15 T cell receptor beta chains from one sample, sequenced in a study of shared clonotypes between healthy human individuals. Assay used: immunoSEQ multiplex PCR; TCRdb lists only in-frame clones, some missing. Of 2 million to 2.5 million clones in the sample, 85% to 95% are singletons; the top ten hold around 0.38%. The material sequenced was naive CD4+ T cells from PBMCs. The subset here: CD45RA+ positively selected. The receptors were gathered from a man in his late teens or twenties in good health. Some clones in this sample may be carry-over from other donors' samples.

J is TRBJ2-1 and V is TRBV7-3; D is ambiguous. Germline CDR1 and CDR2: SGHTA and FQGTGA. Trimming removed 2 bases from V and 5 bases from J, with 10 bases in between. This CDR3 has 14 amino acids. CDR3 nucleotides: TGTGCCAGCAGCTTAGGCTTGGGTCACAATGAGCAGTTCTTC. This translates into CASSLGLGHNEQFF. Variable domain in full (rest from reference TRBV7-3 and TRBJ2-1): GAGVSQTPSNKVTEKGKYVELRCDPISGHTALYWYRQSLGQGPEFLIYFQGTGAADDSGLPNDRFFAVRPEGSVSTLKIQRTERGDSAVYLCASSLGLGHNEQFFGPGTRLTVL.

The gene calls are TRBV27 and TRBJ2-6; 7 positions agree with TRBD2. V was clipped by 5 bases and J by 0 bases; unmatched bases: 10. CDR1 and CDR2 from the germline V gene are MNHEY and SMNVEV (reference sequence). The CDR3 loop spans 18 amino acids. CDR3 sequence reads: CASSRVSGGGSGANVLTF. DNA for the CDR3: TGTGCCAGCAGTAGGGTATCGGGAGGAGGCTCTGGGGCCAACGTCCTGACTTTC.

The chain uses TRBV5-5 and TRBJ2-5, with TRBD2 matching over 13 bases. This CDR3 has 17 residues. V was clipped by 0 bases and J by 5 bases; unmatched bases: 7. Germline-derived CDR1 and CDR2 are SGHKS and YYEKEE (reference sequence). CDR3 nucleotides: TGTGCCAGCAGCTTGGAAGGGACTAGCGGGAAGGGTGAGACCCAGTACTTC. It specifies CASSLEGTSGKGETQYF.

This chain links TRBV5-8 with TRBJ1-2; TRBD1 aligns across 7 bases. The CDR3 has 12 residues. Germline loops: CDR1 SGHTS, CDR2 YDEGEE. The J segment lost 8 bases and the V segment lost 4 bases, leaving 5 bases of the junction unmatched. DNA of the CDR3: TGTGCCAGCAGCCGGGACAGAGGAGGCTACACCTTC. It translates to CASSRDRGGYTF.

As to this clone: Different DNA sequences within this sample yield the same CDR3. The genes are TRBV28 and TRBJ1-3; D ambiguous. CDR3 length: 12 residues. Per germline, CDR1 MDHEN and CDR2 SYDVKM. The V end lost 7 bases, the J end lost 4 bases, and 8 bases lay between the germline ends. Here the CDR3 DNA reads TGTGCCAGCACTACAAGCGGAAACACCATATATTTT. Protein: CASTTSGNTIYF.

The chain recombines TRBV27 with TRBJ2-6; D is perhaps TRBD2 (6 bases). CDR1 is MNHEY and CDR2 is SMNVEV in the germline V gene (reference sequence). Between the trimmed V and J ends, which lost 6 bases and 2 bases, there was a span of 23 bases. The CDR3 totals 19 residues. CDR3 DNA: TGTGCCAGCAGACCCGACAAAACTAGCATCCACCCTGGGGCCAACGTCCTGACTTTC. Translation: CASRPDKTSIHPGANVLTF. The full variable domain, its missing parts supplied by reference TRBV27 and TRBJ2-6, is EAQVTQNPRYLITVTGKKLTVTCSQNMNHEYMSWYRQDPGLGLRQIYYSMNVEVTDKGDVPEGYKVSRKEKRNFPLILESPSPNQTSLYFCASRPDKTSIHPGANVLTFGAGSRLTVL.

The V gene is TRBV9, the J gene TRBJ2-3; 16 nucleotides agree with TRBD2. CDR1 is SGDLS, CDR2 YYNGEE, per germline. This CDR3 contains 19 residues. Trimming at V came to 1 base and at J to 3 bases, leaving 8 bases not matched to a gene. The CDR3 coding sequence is TGTGCCAGCAGCGTAACCGGGACTAGCGGGAGGGCCGGTACAGATACGCAGTATTTT. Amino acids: CASSVTGTSGRAGTDTQYF.

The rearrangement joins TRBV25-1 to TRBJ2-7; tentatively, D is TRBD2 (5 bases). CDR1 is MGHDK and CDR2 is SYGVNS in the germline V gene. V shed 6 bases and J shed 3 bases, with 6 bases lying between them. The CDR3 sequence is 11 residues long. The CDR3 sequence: CASRTSYEQYF. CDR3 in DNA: TGTGCCAGCAGAACTAGCTACGAGCAGTACTTC.

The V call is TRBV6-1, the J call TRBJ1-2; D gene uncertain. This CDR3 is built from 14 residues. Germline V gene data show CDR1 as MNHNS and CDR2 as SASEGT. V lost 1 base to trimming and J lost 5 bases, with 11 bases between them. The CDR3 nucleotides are TGTGCCAGCAGTGAAGTTTGGGCTACGTATGGCTACACCTTC. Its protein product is CASSEVWATYGYTF.

CDR3 sequence reads: CASSPGPGELFF. The CDR3 bases are TGTGCCAGCAGCCCAGGACCCGGGGAGCTGTTTTTT. The chain couples TRBV11-2 to TRBJ2-2, with D hard to call. Germline V lookup: CDR1 SGHAT, CDR2 FQNNGV. This CDR3 has 12 residues. The V end lost 5 bases, the J end lost 6 bases, and 7 bases lay between the germline ends.

For the CDR3, the DNA is TGTGCCAGCAGCTTGGGCCGGGTGGGGAGAGGAGATACGCAGTATTTT. It specifies CASSLGRVGRGDTQYF. V is TRBV5-4 and J is TRBJ2-3, with D tentatively TRBD2 (5 bases). CDR3 length: 16 residues. Germline V gives CDR1 SGHNT, CDR2 YYREEE (reference sequence). Trimming removed 0 bases at V and 5 bases at J, with 16 bases between. Combining the CDR3 with reference TRBV5-4 and TRBJ2-3 gives the whole variable domain ETGVTQSPTHLIKTRGQQVTLRCSSQSGHNTVSWYQQALGQGPQFIFQYYREEENGRGNFPPRFSGLQFPNYSSELNVNALELDDSALYLCASSLGRVGRGDTQYFGPGTRLTVL.

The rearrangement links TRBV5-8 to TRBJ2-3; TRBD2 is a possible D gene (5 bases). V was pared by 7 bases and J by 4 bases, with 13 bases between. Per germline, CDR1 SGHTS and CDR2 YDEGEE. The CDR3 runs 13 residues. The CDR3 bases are TGTGCCAGCTCCGGGGAGAATTCAGATACGCAGTATTTT. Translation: CASSGENSDTQYF.

The CDR3 DNA sequence: TGTGCCAGCAGCGCCTCAGGGGGCAATCAATACAATGAGCAGTTCTTC. Protein sequence: CASSASGGNQYNEQFF. The chain employs TRBV9 and TRBJ2-1; 8 bases are a match to TRBD1. This CDR3 comprises 16 residues. In germline, CDR1 is SGDLS, CDR2 YYNGEE. After removal of 3 bases from V and 4 bases from J, the junction contained 9 bases not matched to a gene.

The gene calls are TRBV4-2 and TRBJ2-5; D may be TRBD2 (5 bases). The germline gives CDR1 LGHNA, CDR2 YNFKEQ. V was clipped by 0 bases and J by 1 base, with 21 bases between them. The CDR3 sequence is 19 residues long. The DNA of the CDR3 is TGTGCCAGCAGCCAAGATCCCGGGGTTTTTTTAGCACCCCAAGAGACCCAGTACTTC. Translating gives CASSQDPGVFLAPQETQYF.

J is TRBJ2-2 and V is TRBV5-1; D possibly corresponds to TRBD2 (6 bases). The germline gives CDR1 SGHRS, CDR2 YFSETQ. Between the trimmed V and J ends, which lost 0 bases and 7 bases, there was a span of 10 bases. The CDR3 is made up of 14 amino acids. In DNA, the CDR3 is TGCGCCAGCAGCTTGGGCGGGACGGTCGGGGAGCTGTTTTTT. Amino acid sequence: CASSLGGTVGELFF.